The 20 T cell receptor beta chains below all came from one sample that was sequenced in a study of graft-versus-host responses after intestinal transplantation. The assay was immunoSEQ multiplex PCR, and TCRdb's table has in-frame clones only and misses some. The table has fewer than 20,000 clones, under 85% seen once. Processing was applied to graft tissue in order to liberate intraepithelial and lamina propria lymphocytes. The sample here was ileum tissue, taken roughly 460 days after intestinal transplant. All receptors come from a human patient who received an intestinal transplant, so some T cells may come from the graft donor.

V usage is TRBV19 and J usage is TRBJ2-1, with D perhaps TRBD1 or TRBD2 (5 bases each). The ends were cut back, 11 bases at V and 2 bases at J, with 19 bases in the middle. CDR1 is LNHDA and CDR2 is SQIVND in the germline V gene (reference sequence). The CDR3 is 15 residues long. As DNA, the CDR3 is TGTGCCTCCGGTTCCGGGGCCCAGGCCTACAATGAGCAGTTCTTC. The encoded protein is CASGSGAQAYNEQFF.

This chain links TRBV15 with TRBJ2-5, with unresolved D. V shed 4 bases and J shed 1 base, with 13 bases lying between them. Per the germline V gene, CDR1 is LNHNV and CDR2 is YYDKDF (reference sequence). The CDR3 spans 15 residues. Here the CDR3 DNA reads TGTGCCACCAGCACCCCCAGTTCTACCCAAGAGACCCAGTACTTC. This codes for CATSTPSSTQETQYF.

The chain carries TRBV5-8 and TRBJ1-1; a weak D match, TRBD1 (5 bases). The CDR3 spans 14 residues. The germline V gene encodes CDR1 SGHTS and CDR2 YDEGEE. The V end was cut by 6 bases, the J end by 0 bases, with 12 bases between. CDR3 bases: TGTGCCAGCACCGCGGACACCTTGAACACTGAAGCTTTCTTT. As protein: CASTADTLNTEAFF.

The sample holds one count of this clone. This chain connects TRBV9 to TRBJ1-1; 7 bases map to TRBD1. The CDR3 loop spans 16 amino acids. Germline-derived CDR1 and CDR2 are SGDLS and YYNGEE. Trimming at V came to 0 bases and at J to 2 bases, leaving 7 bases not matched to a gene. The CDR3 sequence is CASSVVGTGANTEAFF. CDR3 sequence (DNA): TGTGCCAGCAGCGTAGTCGGTACAGGGGCAAACACTGAAGCTTTCTTT. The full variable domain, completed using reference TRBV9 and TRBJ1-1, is DSGVTQTPKHLITATGQRVTLRCSPRSGDLSVYWYQQSLDQGLQFLIQYYNGEERAKGNILERFSAQQFPDLHSELNLSSLELGDSALYFCASSVVGTGANTEAFFGQGTRLTVV.

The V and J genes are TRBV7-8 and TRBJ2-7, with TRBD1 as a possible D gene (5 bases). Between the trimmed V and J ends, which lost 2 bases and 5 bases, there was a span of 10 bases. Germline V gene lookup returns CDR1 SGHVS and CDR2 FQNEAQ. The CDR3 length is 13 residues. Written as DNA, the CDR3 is TGTGCCAGCAGCTTATTCAGGGCGGACGAGCAGTACTTC. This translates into CASSLFRADEQYF.

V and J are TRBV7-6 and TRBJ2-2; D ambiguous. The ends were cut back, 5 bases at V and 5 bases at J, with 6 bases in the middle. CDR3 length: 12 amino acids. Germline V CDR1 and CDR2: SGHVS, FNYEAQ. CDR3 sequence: CASSPTTGELFF. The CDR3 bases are TGTGCCAGCAGCCCAACTACCGGGGAGCTGTTTTTT.

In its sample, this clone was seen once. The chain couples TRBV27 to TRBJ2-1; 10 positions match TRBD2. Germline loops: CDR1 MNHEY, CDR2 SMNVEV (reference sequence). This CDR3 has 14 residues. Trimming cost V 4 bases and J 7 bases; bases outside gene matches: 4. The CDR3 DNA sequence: TGTGCCAGCAGTTCCGGACTAGCGGATAATGAGCAGTTCTTC. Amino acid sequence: CASSSGLADNEQFF.

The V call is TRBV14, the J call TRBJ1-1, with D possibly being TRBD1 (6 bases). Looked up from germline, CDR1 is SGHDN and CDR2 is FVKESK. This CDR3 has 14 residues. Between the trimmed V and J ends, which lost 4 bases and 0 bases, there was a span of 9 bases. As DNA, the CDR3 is TGTGCCAGCAGCCTGCCAGGGGTGAACACTGAAGCTTTCTTT. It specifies CASSLPGVNTEAFF.

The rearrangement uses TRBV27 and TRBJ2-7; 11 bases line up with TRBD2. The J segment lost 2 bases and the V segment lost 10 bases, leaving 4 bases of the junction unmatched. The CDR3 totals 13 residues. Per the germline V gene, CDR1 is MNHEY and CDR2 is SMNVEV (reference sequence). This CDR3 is CATGLAGAYEQYF. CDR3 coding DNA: TGTGCCACCGGACTAGCGGGCGCCTACGAGCAGTACTTC.

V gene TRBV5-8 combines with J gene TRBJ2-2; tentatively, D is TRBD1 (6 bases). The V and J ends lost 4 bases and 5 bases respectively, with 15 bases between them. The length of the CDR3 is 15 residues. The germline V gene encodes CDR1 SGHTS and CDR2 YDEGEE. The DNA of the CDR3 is TGTGCCAGCAGCCCCCGGACAGCGTTTACCGGGGAGCTGTTTTTT. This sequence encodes CASSPRTAFTGELFF. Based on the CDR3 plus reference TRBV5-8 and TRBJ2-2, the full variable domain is EAGVTQSPTHLIKTRGQQATLRCSPISGHTSVYWYQQALGLGLQFLLWYDEGEERNRGNFPPRFSGRQFPNYSSELNVNALELEDSALYLCASSPRTAFTGELFFGEGSRLTVL.

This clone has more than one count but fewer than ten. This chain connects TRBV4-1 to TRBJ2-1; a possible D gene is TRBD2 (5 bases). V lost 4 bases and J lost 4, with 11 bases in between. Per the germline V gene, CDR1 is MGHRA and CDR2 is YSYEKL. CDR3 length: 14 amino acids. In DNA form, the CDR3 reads TGCGCCAGCAGCCCTAGCCGGAGTTACAATGAGCAGTTCTTC. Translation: CASSPSRSYNEQFF.

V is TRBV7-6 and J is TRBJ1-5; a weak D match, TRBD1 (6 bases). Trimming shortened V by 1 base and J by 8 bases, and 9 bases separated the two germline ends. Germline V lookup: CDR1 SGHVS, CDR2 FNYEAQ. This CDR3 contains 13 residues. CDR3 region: CASSLDREKPQHF. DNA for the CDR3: TGTGCCAGCAGCTTAGACAGGGAGAAGCCCCAGCATTTT.

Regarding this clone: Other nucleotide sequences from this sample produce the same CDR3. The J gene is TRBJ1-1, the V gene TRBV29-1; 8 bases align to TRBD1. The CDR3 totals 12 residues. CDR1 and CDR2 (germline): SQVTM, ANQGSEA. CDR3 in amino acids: CSAGGMNTEAFF. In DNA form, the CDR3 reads TGCAGTGCAGGGGGCATGAACACTGAAGCTTTCTTT.

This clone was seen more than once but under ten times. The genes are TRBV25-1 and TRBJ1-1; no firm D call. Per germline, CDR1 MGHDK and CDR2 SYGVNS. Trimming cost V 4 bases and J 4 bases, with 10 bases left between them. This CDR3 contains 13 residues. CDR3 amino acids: CASSGGGITEAFF. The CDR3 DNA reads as TGTGCCAGCAGTGGGGGAGGAATCACTGAAGCTTTCTTT.

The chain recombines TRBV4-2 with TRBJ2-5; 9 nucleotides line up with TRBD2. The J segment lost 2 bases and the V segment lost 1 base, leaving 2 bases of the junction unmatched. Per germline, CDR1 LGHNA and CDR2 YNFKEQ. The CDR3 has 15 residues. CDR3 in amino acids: CASSQGTSVQETQYF. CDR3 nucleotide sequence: TGTGCCAGCAGCCAAGGGACTAGCGTACAAGAGACCCAGTACTTC.

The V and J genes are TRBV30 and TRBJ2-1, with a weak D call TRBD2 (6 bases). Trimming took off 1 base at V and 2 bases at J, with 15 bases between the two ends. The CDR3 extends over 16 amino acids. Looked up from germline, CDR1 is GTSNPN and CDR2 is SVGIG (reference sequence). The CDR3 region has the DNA TGTGCCTGGAGTGACCCCATGCGGGGCCCCTACAATGAGCAGTTCTTC. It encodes CAWSDPMRGPYNEQFF.

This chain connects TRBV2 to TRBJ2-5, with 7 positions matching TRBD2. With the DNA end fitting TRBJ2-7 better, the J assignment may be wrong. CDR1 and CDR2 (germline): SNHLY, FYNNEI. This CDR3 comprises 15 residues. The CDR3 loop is CASSPTSVQGYEQYF. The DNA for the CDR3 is TGTGCCAGCAGCCCTACTAGCGTGCAGGGTTACGAGCAGTACTTC.

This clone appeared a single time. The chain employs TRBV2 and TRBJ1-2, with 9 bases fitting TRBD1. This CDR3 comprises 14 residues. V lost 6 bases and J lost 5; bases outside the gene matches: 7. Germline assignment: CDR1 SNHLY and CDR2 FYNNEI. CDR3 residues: CASSEGTGPYGYTF. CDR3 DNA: TGTGCCAGCAGCGAGGGGACAGGGCCGTATGGCTACACCTTC.

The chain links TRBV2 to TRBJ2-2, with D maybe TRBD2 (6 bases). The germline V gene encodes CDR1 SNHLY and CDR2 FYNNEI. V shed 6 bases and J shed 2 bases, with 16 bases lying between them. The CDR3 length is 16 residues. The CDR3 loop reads CASSSLGGLNTGELFF. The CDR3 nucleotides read TGTGCCAGCAGCTCCCTGGGAGGTCTTAACACCGGGGAGCTGTTTTTT.

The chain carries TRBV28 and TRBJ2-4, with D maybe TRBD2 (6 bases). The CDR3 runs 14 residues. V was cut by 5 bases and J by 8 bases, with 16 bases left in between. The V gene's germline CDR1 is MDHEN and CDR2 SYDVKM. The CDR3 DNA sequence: TGTGCCAGCAGTGAGGGAGCGGGTTGGGACATTCAGTACTTC. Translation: CASSEGAGWDIQYF.